This T cell receptor (beta chain) was recorded in a study of shared clonotypes between healthy human individuals. The study, taken as a whole, reports: Among the subsets, naive ones generally showed larger estimated richness than memory ones.

How the authors handled the data: Owing to the provision of junction-only sequences devoid of quality scores by immunoSEQ, filtering differed. Data came from immunoSEQ multiplex PCR; TCRdb stores just in-frame clones and leaves some out. That table is the source of V, J and clone size, and D and trimming were worked out from the DNA. This table holds more than 2 million clones, 85% to 95% found once. In germline, CDR1 is SEHNR, CDR2 FQNEAQ (reference sequence). This CDR3 has 17 residues. Trimming cost V 4 bases and J 4 bases; bases outside gene matches: 10. Turning to this clone: The antigen is unknown.

This clonotype originated in a man between 18 and 29 years old in good health. The rearrangement links TRBV7-9 to TRBJ1-4, with 9 bases lining up with TRBD1. The sequenced material came from naive CD4+ T cells sorted from blood. Stated subset: CD45RA+ positively selected. The chain's CDR3 is CASSSPPGQGNNEKLFF. The CDR3 DNA is TGTGCCAGCAGCTCACCCCCGGGACAGGGTAATAATGAAAAACTGTTTTTT.